Below are 21 T cell receptor beta chains sequenced from a single sample in a study of human T cells and chemical hapten exposure. Time point defined: patch test 2, 6 weeks after DPC sensitization. Treatment given: therapeutic diphenylcyclopropenone sensitization with weekly scalp DPC. TCRdb reanalysed the RACE reads using MiXCR and keeps one entry per CDR3 protein. The sample records around 99,000 distinct CDR3 sequences, roughly a tenth being singletons. The source material was whole blood, sampled in connection with sensitization to the hapten diphenylcyclopropenone (DPC). The receptors were gathered from a woman in her 40s with alopecia areata. Some clones in this sample may be carry-over from other donors' samples.

Many counts were recorded for this clonotype. The V gene is TRBV12-3 or TRBV12-4, the J gene TRBJ2-4; 9 bases are shared with TRBD2. The V and J ends lost 5 bases and 3 bases, in that order; junction bases with no gene match: 14. The CDR3 length is 18 residues. CDR3 sequence reads: CASSPEAGGPLGKNIQYF. CDR3 nucleotide sequence: TGTGCCAGCAGTCCTGAAGCGGGGGGTCCATTGGGCAAAAACATTCAGTACTTC.

This clonotype has at least ten counts. This chain links TRBV6-5 with TRBJ2-3; TRBD2 aligns across 16 bases. This CDR3 spans 18 amino acids. Losses at the gene ends were 1 base for V and 3 bases for J; bases not matched to a gene: 4. Germline CDR1 and CDR2: MNHEY and SVGAGI. The CDR3 DNA reads TGTGCCAGCAGTTACTTGGGACTAGCGGGGGGGCAGACAGATACGCAGTATTTT. Amino acid sequence: CASSYLGLAGGQTDTQYF.

This clonotype was seen more than once but under ten times. The chain has TRBV6-2 or TRBV6-3 and TRBJ1-1; D is perhaps TRBD1 (6 bases). V gave up 7 bases and J gave up 3 bases, with 21 bases separating them. The length of the CDR3 is 16 residues. Germline V gene data show CDR1 as MNHEY and CDR2 as SVGEGT. DNA for the CDR3: TGTGCCAGCATCAATCCGGTCAGGGGCAGGGACACTGAAGCTTTCTTT. Translated, it gives CASINPVRGRDTEAFF.

The CDR3 here is CASSQWQEDTGELFF. The CDR3 DNA reads TGCGCCAGCAGCCAATGGCAAGAGGACACCGGGGAGCTGTTTTTT. The rearrangement links TRBV4-1 to TRBJ2-2; D is unclear. This CDR3 contains 15 residues. CDR1 and CDR2 (germline): MGHRA, YSYEKL. The germline V and J ends were trimmed by 2 bases and 3 bases, with 10 bases remaining between them.

This clonotype was detected a few times. The J gene is TRBJ1-2, the V gene TRBV11-2; no clear D. The V and J ends lost 5 bases and 4 bases respectively, with 17 bases between them. The CDR3 contains 15 residues. In germline, CDR1 is SGHAT, CDR2 FQNNGV. CDR3 protein: CASSPVRGSPYGYTF. In DNA, the CDR3 is TGTGCCAGCAGCCCCGTACGTGGATCCCCCTATGGCTACACCTTC.

This clonotype has a handful of counts. The CDR3 sequence is CASMHLGSGGETQYF. In nucleotides, the CDR3 is TGTGCCAGCATGCATCTCGGAAGCGGGGGTGAGACCCAGTACTTC. J is TRBJ2-5 and V is TRBV7-2, with 8 bases identical to TRBD2. The V gene's germline CDR1 is SGHTA and CDR2 FQGNSA. CDR3 size: 15 residues. The ends lost 7 bases at V and 5 bases at J; junction bases unmatched: 12.

This clonotype was picked up a small number of times. The V and J genes are TRBV6-6 and TRBJ2-7, with D possibly being TRBD1 (6 bases). The V gene's germline CDR1 is MNHNY and CDR2 SVGAGI (reference sequence). V shed 4 bases and J shed 3 bases, with 19 bases lying between them. This CDR3 is 16 amino acids long. The DNA of the CDR3 is TGTGCCAGCAGTTCCGATGGACTTCCAGGGGTCTACGAGCAGTACTTC. Protein sequence: CASSSDGLPGVYEQYF.

The chain has TRBV7-9 and TRBJ2-6; 7 bases match TRBD1. This CDR3 region has 19 residues. Trimming at V came to 1 base and at J to 2 bases, leaving 11 bases not matched to a gene. Germline CDR1 reads SEHNR; CDR2 reads FQNEAQ (reference sequence). As DNA, the CDR3 is TGTGCCAGCAGCTTAGAAAGGGATGCCCAGGGGGCTGGGGCCAACGTCCTGACTTTC. This translates into CASSLERDAQGAGANVLTF. Using reference TRBV7-9 and TRBJ2-6 for the parts outside the CDR3, the full variable domain is DTGVSQNPRHKITKRGQNVTFRCDPISEHNRLYWYRQTLGQGPEFLTYFQNEAQLEKSRLLSDRFSAERPKGSFSTLEIQRTEQGDSAMYLCASSLERDAQGAGANVLTFGAGSRLTVL.

CDR3 DNA sequence: TGTGCCAGCAGCGTAGACATGGGGACACCCCTCCACTTT. This translates into CASSVDMGTPLHF. The chain carries TRBV9 and TRBJ1-6, with unresolved D. The CDR3 runs 13 residues. CDR1 and CDR2 from the germline V gene are SGDLS and YYNGEE. Trimming pared 0 bases from V and 11 bases from J, leaving 9 bases between.

The chain uses TRBV18 and TRBJ2-3; D is uncertain. The V gene's germline CDR1 is KGHSH and CDR2 LQKENI. Trimming removed 3 bases from V and 0 bases from J, with 13 bases in between. This CDR3 is 16 amino acids long. CDR3 residues: CASSPNRVPSTDTQYF. The DNA for the CDR3 is TGTGCCAGCTCACCGAACAGAGTCCCTAGCACAGATACGCAGTATTTT.

This sequence joins TRBV5-4 and TRBJ2-3; perhaps TRBD2 as D (5 bases). The V gene lost 4 bases and the J gene lost 8 bases, with 20 bases spanning the gap. Germline assignment: CDR1 SGHNT and CDR2 YYREEE (reference sequence). This CDR3 comprises 15 residues. The CDR3, as DNA: TGTGCCAGCAGCAATGAGGGCCTTATATACAGTACGCAGTATTTT. Amino acid sequence: CASSNEGLIYSTQYF. The full variable domain, in which reference TRBV5-4 and TRBJ2-3 provide the parts outside the CDR3, is ETGVTQSPTHLIKTRGQQVTLRCSSQSGHNTVSWYQQALGQGPQFIFQYYREEENGRGNFPPRFSGLQFPNYSSELNVNALELDDSALYLCASSNEGLIYSTQYFGPGTRLTVL.

CDR3 DNA: TGCGCCAGCAGCCAAGAATTGAGCAAGTTTTACTCTGGGGCCAACGTCCTGACTTTC. Protein sequence: CASSQELSKFYSGANVLTF. The V gene is TRBV4-3, the J gene TRBJ2-6; D is ambiguous. Germline lookup yields CDR1 LGHNA and CDR2 YSLEER. CDR3 length equals 19 residues. The V gene lost 0 bases and the J gene lost 0 bases, with 15 bases spanning the gap.

The CDR3 here is CASSAPGQVVAFF. The CDR3 DNA reads TGTGCCAGCAGTGCACCGGGACAGGTTGTAGCTTTCTTT. V gene TRBV2 combines with J gene TRBJ1-1; 8 positions agree with TRBD1. This CDR3 is 13 amino acids long. Trimming took 4 bases from V and 10 from J; bases not matched to a gene: 8. The germline V gene encodes CDR1 SNHLY and CDR2 FYNNEI.

V gene TRBV9 combines with J gene TRBJ2-2; D call uncertain. Trimming removed 6 bases at V and 6 bases at J, with 9 bases between. CDR1 SGDLS and CDR2 YYNGEE come from the germline V gene. The CDR3 extends over 12 amino acids. In DNA, the CDR3 is TGTGCCAGCATGTCACGAGCCGGGGAGCTGTTTTTT. Protein product: CASMSRAGELFF.

This clonotype was counted at least ten times. The chain employs TRBV11-2 and TRBJ2-1; D is perhaps TRBD2 (6 bases). The V end lost 5 bases, the J end lost 6 bases, and 14 bases lay between the germline ends. Germline V CDR1 and CDR2: SGHAT, FQNNGV. This CDR3 has 14 residues. This chain's CDR3 is CASSGTHRSNEQFF. The DNA of the CDR3 is TGTGCCAGCAGCGGGACTCATCGTAGCAATGAGCAGTTCTTC.

This clonotype was picked up one time. The rearrangement links TRBV6-2 or TRBV6-3 to TRBJ2-2; 9 bases align to TRBD2. The CDR3 runs to 16 residues. Trimming removed 8 bases from V and 4 bases from J; junction bases left unmatched: 11. CDR1 and CDR2 from the germline V gene are MNHEY and SVGEGT. CDR3 sequence: CASRRAGGQGTGELFF. The CDR3 DNA is TGTGCCAGCCGGCGAGCGGGGGGCCAGGGCACCGGGGAGCTGTTTTTT.

This clonotype has a count of ten or more. The chain has TRBV7-2 and TRBJ2-3; TRBD1 or TRBD2 may be the D gene (5 bases each). Trimming left V 5 bases short and J 0 bases short, with 12 bases between. Looked up from germline, CDR1 is SGHTA and CDR2 is FQGNSA. This CDR3 has 15 residues. This CDR3 is CASSRMGVSTDTQYF. Here the CDR3 DNA reads TGTGCCAGCAGCCGTATGGGGGTGAGCACAGATACGCAGTATTTT.

There are a few counts of this clonotype. The V gene is TRBV29-1, the J gene TRBJ2-2; 8 bases match TRBD1. CDR3 length: 12 residues. CDR1 and CDR2 from the germline V gene are SQVTM and ANQGSEA. V dropped 7 bases and J dropped 6; count of bases not matched to a gene: 4. The CDR3 DNA follows: TGCAGCGCGGACAGGGAAGCCGGGGAGCTGTTTTTT. This encodes CSADREAGELFF.

At least ten counts were recorded for this clonotype. The chain is built from TRBV18 and TRBJ2-1, with 7 nucleotides matching TRBD2. V lost 2 bases to trimming and J lost 8 bases; unmatched junction nucleotides: 9. CDR1 KGHSH and CDR2 LQKENI come from the germline V gene. CDR3 length: 15 residues. CDR3 protein: CASSPTETSVYEQFF. CDR3 DNA: TGTGCCAGCTCACCAACGGAAACTAGCGTTTATGAGCAGTTCTTC.

This clonotype has only a few counts. The chain joins TRBV2 to TRBJ1-5; weak D call: TRBD1 (6 bases). The CDR3 consists of 13 residues. CDR1 is SNHLY and CDR2 is FYNNEI in the germline V gene. Trimming removed 7 bases from V and 5 bases from J, with 12 bases in between. DNA for the CDR3: TGTGCCAGCATTGGGGGGGCAGATCAGCCCCAGCATTTT. Its translation: CASIGGADQPQHF.

There are a few counts of this clonotype. The V and J genes are TRBV4-2 and TRBJ1-4, with D tentatively TRBD1 (6 bases). From germline, CDR1 is LGHNA and CDR2 YNFKEQ. The V end lost 0 bases, the J end lost 7 bases, and 15 bases lay between the germline ends. The CDR3 spans 16 residues. CDR3 nucleotide sequence: TGTGCCAGCAGCCAAGAGCAGGGCGGGGGCGCTGAAAAACTGTTTTTT. Residues: CASSQEQGGGAEKLFF.